The 9 T cell receptor beta chains below come from one sample, sequenced in a study of T cell repertoires in cytomegalovirus infection. TCRdb itself ran the reads through MiXCR, one entry per CDR3 protein. The data show a few hundred thousand distinct CDR3 sequences, around a third seen once. Their antigens are not known. The sequencing used cultured PBMCs, collected from culture after CMV antigen stimulation. Receptors originate from a human donor in good health (CMV status not recorded). Some clones in this sample may be carry-over from other donors' samples.

This clonotype was detected a few times. The V call is TRBV19, the J call TRBJ2-3; possibly TRBD2 for D (6 bases). The CDR3 runs to 16 residues. Germline assignment: CDR1 LNHDA and CDR2 SQIVND (reference sequence). Trimming removed 5 bases from V and 7 bases from J, with 22 bases in between. The CDR3 here is CASSDLSSGLFNTQYF. The DNA of the CDR3 is TGTGCCAGTAGTGACTTAAGTAGCGGTCTCTTTAATACGCAGTATTTT.

The chain uses TRBV6-2 or TRBV6-3 and TRBJ2-7, with 7 bases identical to TRBD2. The CDR3 totals 12 residues. Germline loops: CDR1 MNHEY, CDR2 SVGEGT. Trimming at V came to 6 bases and at J to 9 bases, leaving 8 bases not matched to a gene. CDR3 amino acids: CASRNPGGGQYV. CDR3 nucleotide sequence: TGTGCCAGCAGGAACCCGGGAGGAGGGCAGTACGTC.

The genes are TRBV4-3 and TRBJ2-7; D gene ambiguous. This CDR3 is built from 17 residues. Germline V gives CDR1 LGHNA, CDR2 YSLEER. V shed 1 base and J shed 1 base, with 17 bases lying between them. This chain's CDR3 is CASSQGLVPLRSYEQYF. In nucleotides, the CDR3 is TGCGCCAGCAGCCAAGGTTTAGTTCCTCTACGGTCCTACGAGCAGTACTTC.

This clonotype was detected only a few times. This chain joins TRBV4-1 and TRBJ2-1, with TRBD2 matching 7 bases. Trimming at V came to 3 bases and at J to 7 bases, leaving 12 bases not matched to a gene. Germline CDR1 and CDR2: MGHRA and YSYEKL. This CDR3 has 16 residues. Here the CDR3 reads CASSQALAAYLNEQFF. In DNA form, the CDR3 reads TGCGCCAGCAGCCAGGCCCTAGCGGCTTACCTGAATGAGCAGTTCTTC.

The chain is built from TRBV20-1 and TRBJ2-4; TRBD1 is a possible D gene (6 bases). This CDR3 is 13 amino acids long. Trimming stripped 6 bases from V and 2 bases from J, with 11 bases between. Germline CDR1 reads DFQATT; CDR2 reads SNEGSKA (reference sequence). CDR3 residues: CSARTGSKNIQYF. CDR3 nucleotide sequence: TGCAGTGCGCGTACAGGGTCCAAAAACATTCAGTACTTC.

This clonotype was counted a few times. The rearrangement links TRBV7-2 to TRBJ2-1, with D possibly matching TRBD1 (5 bases). The CDR3 spans 12 residues. Germline V gene data show CDR1 as SGHTA and CDR2 as FQGNSA. Deletions cut 5 bases from V and 9 bases from J, with 11 bases between. CDR3 protein: CASSPLGPEQFF. The CDR3 bases are TGTGCCAGCAGCCCCCTGGGGCCTGAGCAGTTCTTC.

The sample holds a few counts of this clonotype. The J gene is TRBJ2-1, the V gene TRBV6-5; TRBD2 might be the D (5 bases). Germline V gene sequence: CDR1 MNHEY, CDR2 SVGAGI. The CDR3 is 15 residues long. Trimming removed 2 bases at V and 1 base at J, with 9 bases between. The CDR3, as DNA: TGTGCCAGCAGTTACGAGGGAAGGTCCTACAATGAGCAGTTCTTC. Amino acids: CASSYEGRSYNEQFF.

This chain links TRBV11-2 with TRBJ1-3; maybe TRBD1 (5 bases). V shed 3 bases and J shed 4 bases, with 19 bases lying between them. The CDR3 runs 17 residues. Germline CDR1 reads SGHAT; CDR2 reads FQNNGV. The CDR3 region has the DNA TGTGCCAGCAGCTTTTTTCGCAGGGCGCTTTCGGGAAACACCATATATTTT. Its translation is CASSFFRRALSGNTIYF.

This clonotype has a handful of counts. The rearrangement links TRBV7-6 to TRBJ1-2, with unresolved D. V lost 1 base, J lost 6 bases, and 6 bases lay in between. The CDR3 loop spans 12 amino acids. The germline V gene has CDR1 SGHVS and CDR2 FNYEAQ. Here the CDR3 reads CASSLGSNGYTF. The CDR3 region has the DNA TGTGCCAGCAGCTTAGGATCAAATGGCTACACCTTC. Together with reference TRBV7-6 and TRBJ1-2, the CDR3 gives the full variable domain: GAGVSQSPRYKVTKRGQDVALRCDPISGHVSLYWYRQALGQGPEFLTYFNYEAQQDKSGLPNDRFSAERPEGSISTLTIQRTEQRDSAMYRCASSLGSNGYTFGSGTRLTVV.